The rows below give T cell receptor beta chains drawn from one sample of a study of shared clonotypes between healthy human individuals. Only in-frame clones appear in the TCRdb table, and some are missing; sequencing was by immunoSEQ multiplex PCR. The sample lists some 980,000 clones, approximately 76% occurring once. Sample: memory CD4+ T cells sorted from blood. The receptors were sampled from a man aged 18 to 30 in good health. CDR3s include the opening cysteine and the closing phenylalanine or tryptophan. A D gene is named only where the DNA matches it firmly. The size of a clone is reported for some rows only, either as once, few or many, or as a class for expanded clones.

>TRBD2|-|TRBJ2-1|TRBV30
CAWSPGLAGGSEQFF
TGTGCCTGGAGTCCAGGGCTAGCGGGAGGCAGTGAGCAGTTCTTC
>TRBD2|many|TRBJ2-1|TRBV4-3
CASSQAGSREGRGEQFF
TGCGCCAGCAGCCAAGCCGGTTCGCGGGAGGGCCGTGGTGAGCAGTTCTTC
>TRBD2|-|TRBJ2-3|TRBV10-3
CAITASGGNTDTQYF
TGTGCCATCACGGCTAGCGGGGGGAACACAGATACGCAGTATTTT
>-|-|TRBJ2-3|TRBV18
CASSPLPSADTQYF
TGTGCCAGCTCACCACTCCCTTCCGCAGATACGCAGTATTTT
>TRBD1|-|TRBJ1-2|TRBV4-1
CASSRDRGSYGYTF
TGCGCCAGCAGCCGGGACAGGGGAAGCTATGGCTACACCTTC
>-|-|TRBJ2-7|TRBV10-1
CGHLKSYEQYF
TGCGGTCATCTGAAATCCTACGAGCAGTACTTC
>-|-|TRBJ1-1|TRBV5-6
CASSLERGTYEAFF
TGTGCCAGCAGCTTGGAACGGGGCACCTATGAAGCTTTCTTT
>-|-|TRBJ1-4|TRBV7-4
CASKGAGEKLFF
TGTGCCAGCAAAGGGGCAGGTGAAAAACTGTTTTTT
>TRBD1|-|TRBJ1-1|TRBV27
CASSFSGGREAFF
TGTGCCAGCAGTTTTTCAGGGGGCAGAGAAGCTTTCTTT
>-|-|TRBJ1-1|TRBV6-1
CASSEAWSMNTEAFF
TGTGCCAGCAGTGAAGCGTGGAGCATGAACACTGAAGCTTTCTTT
>-|-|TRBJ2-6|TRBV2
CASSAERGSASGANVLTF
TGTGCCAGCAGTGCGGAAAGGGGAAGCGCCTCTGGGGCCAACGTCCTGACTTTC
>-|-|TRBJ2-3|TRBV5-4
CASSPVPGLVGTDTQYF
TGTGCCAGCAGCCCCGTGCCTGGCTTGGTCGGCACAGATACGCAGTATTTT
>TRBD1|-|TRBJ2-5|TRBV11-2
CASSLVGGPWSQYF
TGTGCCAGCAGCTTAGTAGGGGGCCCGTGGTCCCAGTACTTC
>TRBD1|-|TRBJ1-2|TRBV18
CASSPPGQTMTPYGYTF
TGTGCCAGCTCACCACCGGGACAGACAATGACACCATATGGCTACACCTTC
>-|few|TRBJ2-4|TRBV2
CASSVTWGLAKNIQYF
TGTGCCAGCAGTGTGACCTGGGGGCTTGCCAAAAACATTCAGTACTTC
>-|few|TRBJ1-6|TRBV30
CAWSVSAAGTYSPLHF
TGTGCCTGGAGTGTCTCGGCGGCAGGGACATATTCACCCCTCCACTTT
>TRBD1|-|TRBJ2-7|TRBV13
CASSYKGQAPYEQYF
TGTGCCAGCAGCTATAAGGGACAGGCACCCTACGAGCAGTACTTC
>TRBD1|-|TRBJ2-1|TRBV18
CASSPFGTGGYNEQFF
TGTGCCAGCTCACCATTTGGGACAGGGGGATACAATGAGCAGTTCTTC
>-|-|TRBJ2-7|TRBV7-2
CASSPAGSTYEQYF
TGTGCCAGCAGCCCAGCGGGCTCTACCTACGAGCAGTACTTC
>-|-|TRBJ1-1|TRBV14
CASSKYRDLNTEAFF
TGTGCCAGCAGCAAATACAGGGACCTGAACACTGAAGCTTTCTTT
>-|-|TRBJ2-5|TRBV5-8
CASSPQLGSQETQYF
TGTGCCAGCAGCCCGCAACTGGGCAGTCAAGAGACCCAGTACTTC
>-|-|TRBJ1-1|TRBV29-1
CSVTPGTVNTEAFF
TGCAGCGTGACCCCGGGGACCGTTAACACTGAAGCTTTCTTT
>-|many|TRBJ1-6|TRBV27
CASSLIEDSPLHF
TGTGCCAGCAGTCTAATAGAAGATTCACCCCTCCACTTT
>-|-|TRBJ1-2|TRBV5-1
CASSLGSEANYGYTF
TGCGCCAGCAGCTTGGGCAGCGAAGCTAACTATGGCTACACCTTC
>-|-|TRBJ2-1|TRBV7-2
CASSTYWDKGNNEQFF
TGTGCCAGCAGCACATACTGGGACAAGGGGAACAATGAGCAGTTCTTC
>-|-|TRBJ1-5|TRBV9
CASSLTVGSNQPQHF
TGTGCCAGCAGCTTGACAGTAGGTAGCAATCAGCCCCAGCATTTT
>-|-|TRBJ2-3|TRBV5-1
CASSLESTDTQYF
TGCGCCAGCAGCTTGGAAAGCACAGATACGCAGTATTTT
>-|few|TRBJ2-5|TRBV7-9
CASSAEGVGKTQYF
TGTGCCAGCAGCGCCGAAGGGGTAGGGAAGACCCAGTACTTC
>-|-|TRBJ2-2|TRBV7-2
CASSLVRTINGELFF
TGTGCCAGCAGCTTAGTTCGGACTATTAATGGGGAGCTGTTTTTT
>TRBD2|-|TRBJ2-5|TRBV27
CASSFSSGVQETQYF
TGTGCCAGCAGTTTTTCTAGCGGGGTTCAAGAGACCCAGTACTTC
>-|-|TRBJ2-5|TRBV5-6
CASSLGTTSATQYF
TGTGCCAGCAGCTTGGGGACGACCTCGGCGACCCAGTACTTC
>-|-|TRBJ2-1|TRBV29-1
CSVGHKGGYNEQFF
TGCAGCGTTGGGCACAAGGGCGGCTACAATGAGCAGTTCTTC
>TRBD2|-|TRBJ2-5|TRBV2
CASSASGETQYF
TGTGCCAGCAGTGCTAGCGGGGAGACCCAGTACTTC
>-|-|TRBJ1-5|TRBV2
CASSPTAGDNQPQHF
TGTGCCAGCAGTCCTACGGCCGGAGACAATCAGCCCCAGCATTTT
>-|-|TRBJ1-3|TRBV19
CASSIRGSGNTIYF
TGTGCCAGTAGTATCCGGGGGTCTGGAAACACCATATATTTT
>-|-|TRBJ2-3|TRBV9
CASSVVDTQYF
TGTGCCAGCAGCGTGGTGGATACGCAGTATTTT
>TRBD1|-|TRBJ1-5|TRBV6-5
CASSYRGTGGNQPQHF
TGTGCCAGCAGTTACAGGGGGACAGGGGGCAACCAGCCCCAGCATTTT
>TRBD1|-|TRBJ2-2|TRBV13
CASSSTETGVDTGELFF
TGTGCCAGCAGCTCAACCGAGACAGGGGTGGACACCGGGGAGCTGTTTTTT
>-|-|TRBJ1-6|TRBV18
CASSPLGQGSNSPLHF
TGTGCCAGCTCACCACTCGGTCAGGGAAGTAATTCACCCCTCCACTTT
>-|-|TRBJ1-2|TRBV7-9
CASSLGSGTYGYTF
TGTGCCAGCAGCTTAGGTTCCGGCACCTATGGCTACACCTTC
>-|-|TRBJ1-2|TRBV30
CAWSTSPRQVRGGYGYTF
TGTGCCTGGAGTACCTCCCCACGACAGGTCAGAGGGGGATATGGCTACACCTTC
>TRBD2|-|TRBJ2-1|TRBV28
CASSSSGGAGNEQFF
TGTGCCAGCAGTTCTAGCGGGGGGGCCGGCAATGAGCAGTTCTTC
>-|-|TRBJ2-6|TRBV7-3
CASSPGTERANVLTF
TGTGCCAGCAGCCCCGGGACCGAGCGGGCCAACGTCCTGACTTTC
>-|once|TRBJ1-5|TRBV28
CASSLKSIPYSNQPQHF
TGTGCCAGCAGTTTAAAGTCCATACCTTATAGCAATCAGCCCCAGCATTTT
>-|-|TRBJ2-1|TRBV6-6
CASTPERNYYNEQFF
TGTGCCAGCACCCCGGAGCGGAACTACTACAATGAGCAGTTCTTC
>-|-|TRBJ1-5|TRBV27
CASSFAGVRQPQHF
TGTGCCAGCAGTTTTGCAGGGGTCAGACAGCCCCAGCATTTT
>-|-|TRBJ2-1|TRBV5-1
CASSLAEKSEQFF
TGCGCCAGCAGCTTGGCAGAAAAGAGTGAGCAGTTCTTC
>-|-|TRBJ2-1|TRBV5-1
CASSGHNEQFF
TGCGCCAGCAGCGGACACAATGAGCAGTTCTTC
>TRBD1|-|TRBJ1-1|TRBV2
CASSGQGGTEAFF
TGTGCCAGCAGTGGGCAGGGGGGCACTGAAGCTTTCTTT
>-|-|TRBJ1-1|TRBV28
CASSLLDWTDEAFF
TGTGCCAGCAGTTTATTAGACTGGACAGATGAAGCTTTCTTT
>-|-|TRBJ2-2|TRBV27
CASRQRGAGVNTGELFF
TGTGCCAGCCGTCAACGGGGGGCAGGGGTAAACACCGGGGAGCTGTTTTTT
>-|-|TRBJ1-6|TRBV30
CAWSVSHPSSYNSPLHF
TGTGCCTGGAGTGTATCTCACCCGAGCTCCTATAATTCACCCCTCCACTTT
>-|-|TRBJ1-2|TRBV29-1
CSVPPVGGMDGYTF
TGCAGCGTCCCCCCAGTGGGCGGAATGGATGGCTACACCTTC
>TRBD1|once|TRBJ1-1|TRBV28
CASFRWGQSNTEAFF
TGTGCCAGCTTCAGGTGGGGACAGTCGAACACTGAAGCTTTCTTT